This T cell receptor beta chain came from a study of cytomegalovirus exposure and HLA in healthy donors. A multiplex PCR was run with 60 Vbeta primers and 13 Jbeta primers. Method: immunoSEQ multiplex PCR; TCRdb's copy keeps in-frame clones and lacks some. Of 200,000 to 300,000 clones in the sample, approximately 85% were seen once. This clone has just one count. The CDR3 is 19 amino acids. Germline trimming cut 0 bases from V and 3 bases from J; bases unmatched to any gene: 8. Looked up from germline, CDR1 is LGHNA and CDR2 is YSLEER. Input material: PBMCs. The chain employs TRBV4-3 and TRBJ2-2, with 12 bases that match TRBD1. This receptor was taken from a middle-aged woman in good health and CMV-seropositive. CDR3 protein: CASSQDQGGQGAYTGELFF. In DNA form, the CDR3 reads TGCGCCAGCAGCCAAGATCAGGGGGGACAGGGGGCCTACACCGGGGAGCTGTTTTTT.